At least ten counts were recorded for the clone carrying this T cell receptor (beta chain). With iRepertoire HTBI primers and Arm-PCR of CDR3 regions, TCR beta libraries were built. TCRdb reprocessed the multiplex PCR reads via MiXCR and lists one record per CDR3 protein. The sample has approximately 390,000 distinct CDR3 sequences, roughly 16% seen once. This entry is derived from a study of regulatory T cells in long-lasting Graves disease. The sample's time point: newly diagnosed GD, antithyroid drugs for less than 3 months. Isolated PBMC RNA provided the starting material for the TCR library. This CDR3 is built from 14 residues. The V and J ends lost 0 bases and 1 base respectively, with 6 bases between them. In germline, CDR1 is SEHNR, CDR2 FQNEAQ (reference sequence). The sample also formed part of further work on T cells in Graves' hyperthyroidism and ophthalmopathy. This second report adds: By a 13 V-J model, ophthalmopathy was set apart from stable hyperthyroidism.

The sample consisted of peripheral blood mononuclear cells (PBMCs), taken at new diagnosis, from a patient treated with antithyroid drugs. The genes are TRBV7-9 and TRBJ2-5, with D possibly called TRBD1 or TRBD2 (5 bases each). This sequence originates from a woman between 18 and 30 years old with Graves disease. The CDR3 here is CASSLAGPQETQYF. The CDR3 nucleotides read TGTGCCAGCAGCTTAGCGGGACCCCAAGAGACCCAGTACTTC. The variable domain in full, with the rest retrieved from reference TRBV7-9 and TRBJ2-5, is DTGVSQNPRHKITKRGQNVTFRCDPISEHNRLYWYRQTLGQGPEFLTYFQNEAQLEKSRLLSDRFSAERPKGSFSTLEIQRTEQGDSAMYLCASSLAGPQETQYFGPGTRLLVL.